Shown below are 22 T cell receptor beta chains from a single sample sequenced in a study of response to subunit inactivated influenza vaccine. TCRdb re-called the RT-PCR reads with MiXCR, one entry per CDR3 protein. The profile shows fewer than 800,000 distinct CDR3 sequences, approximately 14% of them singletons. Sample: PBMCs from blood, taken approximately 13 days after vaccination. The receptors were sampled from a man over 45 who received an inactivated influenza vaccine.

This chain uses TRBV12-2 with TRBJ2-7; TRBD1, the table's D call, lacks a check against the DNA. TRBV12-2 counts as a pseudogene. CDR3 length equals 15 residues. Written as DNA, the CDR3 is TGTGCAAGTCGCTTTAACCAGGGGGAAGTTAGGGAGCAGTACTTC. It is translated as CASRFNQGEVREQYF.

This clonotype was detected a few times. This chain uses TRBV29-1 with TRBJ2-7; 7 bases are shared with TRBD1. The J segment lost 0 bases and the V segment lost 6 bases, leaving 8 bases of the junction unmatched. There are 14 residues in the CDR3. The germline V gene has CDR1 SQVTM and CDR2 ANQGSEA. This CDR3 is CSVRETGSSYEQYF. The CDR3 nucleotides read TGCAGCGTGAGAGAGACAGGGAGCTCCTACGAGCAGTACTTC.

The V gene is TRBV3-1, the J gene TRBJ2-6; D unresolved. Between the trimmed V and J ends, which lost 2 bases and 0 bases, there was a span of 11 bases. Germline V gene sequence: CDR1 LGHDT, CDR2 YNNKEL (reference sequence). The CDR3 sequence is 17 residues long. The CDR3 is CASSQTSGFSGANVLTF. Written as DNA, the CDR3 is TGTGCCAGCAGCCAAACCTCCGGGTTCTCTGGGGCCAACGTCCTGACTTTC. Full variable domain (missing parts from reference TRBV3-1 and TRBJ2-6): DTAVSQTPKYLVTQMGNDKSIKCEQNLGHDTMYWYKQDSKKFLKIMFSYNNKELIINETVPNRFSPKSPDKAHLNLHINSLELGDSAVYFCASSQTSGFSGANVLTFGAGSRLTVL.

The chain carries TRBV5-1 and TRBJ1-1, with 8 bases aligning to TRBD1. The CDR3 is 15 amino acids. Germline CDR1 is SGHRS and CDR2 is YFSETQ. Trimming cost V 1 base and J 3 bases; bases outside gene matches: 5. The CDR3 nucleotides read TGCGCCAGCAGCTTGCAGGGGGCTGGAGACACTGAAGCTTTCTTT. This encodes CASSLQGAGDTEAFF.

The J gene is TRBJ2-2, the V gene TRBV7-8; D gene uncertain. From germline, CDR1 is SGHVS and CDR2 FQNEAQ. CDR3 size: 11 residues. Trimming stripped 10 bases from V and 8 bases from J, with 11 bases between. This chain's CDR3 is CATTDRGELFF. The CDR3 DNA reads TGTGCCACCACAGATCGGGGGGAGCTGTTTTTT.

This clonotype was seen more than once but under ten times. This chain uses TRBV15 with TRBJ1-1, with 7 bases lining up with TRBD1. With V trimmed by 3 bases and J by 7 bases, 11 bases remained unmatched. This CDR3 comprises 15 residues. The germline V gene has CDR1 LNHNV and CDR2 YYDKDF (reference sequence). The CDR3 coding sequence is TGTGCCACCAGCAGCGAGGGGGCGCCCGGCGGTGAAGCTTTCTTT. Amino acids: CATSSEGAPGGEAFF.

This clonotype has a handful of counts. The rearrangement uses TRBV19 and TRBJ2-1, with D maybe TRBD1 (5 bases). Germline V CDR1 and CDR2: LNHDA, SQIVND (reference sequence). V was cut by 5 bases and J by 6 bases, with 11 bases left in between. The CDR3 is 13 amino acids. CDR3 in DNA: TGTGCCAGTAGTGCTGGGGCTAGCAATGAGCAGTTCTTC. This gives the protein CASSAGASNEQFF.

This clonotype has just a few counts. The V and J genes are TRBV30 and TRBJ2-3, with 8 bases lining up with TRBD2. CDR3 length: 15 amino acids. The V and J ends lost 6 bases and 4 bases, in that order; junction bases with no gene match: 12. Per germline, CDR1 GTSNPN and CDR2 SVGIG (reference sequence). CDR3 DNA: TGTGCCTGCTCTACGACTAGCGCTATCTCAGATACGCAGTATTTT. It yields the protein CACSTTSAISDTQYF.

V is TRBV7-9 and J is TRBJ2-2; D possibly corresponds to TRBD1 (6 bases). Germline assignment: CDR1 SEHNR and CDR2 FQNEAQ (reference sequence). The length of the CDR3 is 16 residues. Trimming pared 6 bases from V and 7 bases from J, leaving 21 bases between. CDR3 residues: CASRGGLAGAHGELFF. CDR3 DNA sequence: TGTGCCAGCAGGGGCGGACTCGCAGGGGCCCACGGGGAGCTGTTTTTT.

This clonotype was seen more than once but under ten times. Here the CDR3 DNA reads TGTGCCAGCAGTCCACTCGGACGGGGGATACGGTTGGCGCAGTACTTC. Residues: CASSPLGRGIRLAQYF. The chain couples TRBV6-2 or TRBV6-3 to TRBJ2-7, with D tentatively TRBD2 (6 bases). The germline V and J ends were trimmed by 5 bases and 9 bases, with 26 bases remaining between them. The CDR3 consists of 16 residues. CDR1 and CDR2 from the germline V gene are MNHEY and SVGEGT.

This clonotype was seen only a few times. The V and J genes are TRBV5-7 and TRBJ2-5, with 7 bases that match TRBD1. TRBV5-7 is marked as an open reading frame, function uncertain. The CDR3 is 14 residues long. V gave up 10 bases and J gave up 2 bases; unmatched junction bases: 11. CDR3 protein: CAPLGQGEQETQYF. The CDR3 region has the DNA TGTGCCCCCTTGGGGCAGGGGGAACAAGAGACCCAGTACTTC.

This rearrangement joins TRBV7-6 to TRBJ2-3; tentatively, D is TRBD1 (5 bases). CDR1 SGHVS and CDR2 FNYEAQ come from the germline V gene. The V end lost 1 base, the J end lost 0 bases, and 11 bases lay between the germline ends. The CDR3 runs to 16 residues. CDR3 in amino acids: CASSLGVDSSTDTQYF. DNA for the CDR3: TGTGCCAGCAGCTTAGGGGTAGACAGTAGCACAGATACGCAGTATTTT.

This rearrangement joins TRBV5-4 to TRBJ2-5; TRBD2 agrees at 16 bases. The CDR3 has 20 residues. From germline, CDR1 is SGHNT and CDR2 YYREEE (reference sequence). The V and J ends lost 3 bases and 2 bases, in that order; junction bases with no gene match: 13. In nucleotides, the CDR3 is TGTGCCAGCAGCTCCTCCCGGGGGACTAGCGGGGGGGCAGGTCAAGAGACCCAGTACTTC. Encoded protein: CASSSSRGTSGGAGQETQYF.

In this sample, this clonotype turned up a few times. V and J are TRBV20-1 and TRBJ1-2; D not certain. Per germline, CDR1 DFQATT and CDR2 SNEGSKA (reference sequence). There are 13 residues in the CDR3. The ends were cut back, 6 bases at V and 0 bases at J, with 11 bases in the middle. CDR3 DNA sequence: TGCAGTGCGACGGACGTAGCTAACTATGGCTACACCTTC. Its protein product is CSATDVANYGYTF.

The sample holds a few counts of this clonotype. V usage is TRBV7-9 and J usage is TRBJ2-5; D is perhaps TRBD1 or TRBD2 (5 bases each). The CDR3 runs to 15 residues. The V gene's germline CDR1 is SEHNR and CDR2 FQNEAQ (reference sequence). V lost 3 bases and J lost 7, with 18 bases in between. The CDR3 here is CASSFASGTVGTQYF. The CDR3, as DNA: TGTGCCAGCAGCTTCGCATCCGGGACCGTGGGGACCCAGTACTTC.

With respect to this clonotype: The junction does not match germline at one end; this may be a read error. CDR3 region: CGSSLGQLNSPLHF. The CDR3 DNA follows: TGTGGCAGCAGCTTAGGGCAGCTTAATTCACCCCTCCACTTT. The chain employs TRBV7-2 and TRBJ1-6; D is ambiguous. CDR3 length equals 14 residues. The V gene's germline CDR1 is SGHTA and CDR2 FQGNSA.

This rearrangement joins TRBV28 to TRBJ2-2, with 8 nucleotides matching TRBD1. The CDR3 is made up of 16 amino acids. The J segment lost 3 bases and the V segment lost 3 bases, leaving 6 bases of the junction unmatched. Germline V CDR1 and CDR2: MDHEN, SYDVKM. CDR3 residues: CASSLAQGADTGELFF. CDR3 nucleotides: TGTGCCAGCAGTTTGGCGCAGGGGGCCGACACCGGGGAGCTGTTTTTT.

In its sample, this clonotype was seen a few times. This CDR3 reads CATSSLAGASEQYF. Written as DNA, the CDR3 is TGTGCCACCAGCAGTTTAGCGGGAGCATCTGAGCAGTACTTC. The rearrangement uses TRBV15 and TRBJ2-7; 9 positions match TRBD2. Germline V gene sequence: CDR1 LNHNV, CDR2 YYDKDF (reference sequence). V was clipped by 3 bases and J by 7 bases; unmatched bases: 7. This CDR3 contains 14 residues.

This clonotype turned up a few times. The rearrangement uses TRBV4-3 and TRBJ2-2, with 10 bases matching TRBD2. This CDR3 is 15 amino acids long. The germline CDR1 and CDR2 sequences are LGHNA and YSLEER. The ends lost 3 bases at V and 5 bases at J; junction bases unmatched: 3. The CDR3 coding sequence is TGCGCCAGCAGCCAGTCGGGACTAGCGACCGGGGAGCTGTTTTTT. It translates to CASSQSGLATGELFF.

The V and J genes are TRBV28 and TRBJ2-1, with TRBD2 identical over 8 bases. Germline lookup yields CDR1 MDHEN and CDR2 SYDVKM. The CDR3 contains 15 residues. Trimming at V came to 6 bases and at J to 6 bases, leaving 10 bases not matched to a gene. The CDR3 nucleotides read TGTGCCAGCAGACCGAGCGGGAGCCGTTTCAATGAGCAGTTCTTC. Protein: CASRPSGSRFNEQFF. Full variable domain (remainder filled in from reference TRBV28 and TRBJ2-1): DVKVTQSSRYLVKRTGEKVFLECVQDMDHENMFWYRQDPGLGLRLIYFSYDVKMKEKGDIPEGYSVSREKKERFSLILESASTNQTSMYLCASRPSGSRFNEQFFGPGTRLTVL.

This clonotype was recorded a few times. The chain combines TRBV18 with TRBJ2-7; TRBD2 agrees at 8 bases. The CDR3 sequence is 14 residues long. Germline assignment: CDR1 KGHSH and CDR2 LQKENI. V shed 2 bases and J 3 bases; nucleotides not matched to a gene: 3. CDR3 amino acids: CASSPAGGGYEQYF. In nucleotides, the CDR3 is TGTGCCAGCTCACCAGCGGGAGGTGGCTACGAGCAGTACTTC.

The chain combines TRBV5-1 with TRBJ2-5; 8 bases are a match to TRBD1. The CDR3 is made up of 13 amino acids. The V gene end was trimmed by 4 bases and the J gene end by 4 bases; junction bases not matched to a gene: 3. Per germline, CDR1 SGHRS and CDR2 YFSETQ. The CDR3 reads CASSHRGVETQYF. The CDR3 region has the DNA TGCGCCAGCAGCCACAGGGGGGTAGAGACCCAGTACTTC.